This TCR beta chain was identified during a study of CD8+ T cells in alopecia areata. For the study at large: Tofacitinib was taken orally by treated patients, and the dose was 5 to 10 mg twice daily.

Treatment of the sample: oral pan-JAK inhibitor, 5-10 mg twice daily. Peripheral blood and lesional scalp punch biopsies were taken from alopecia areata patients. Trimming pared 4 bases from V and 8 bases from J, leaving 15 bases between. Germline-derived CDR1 and CDR2 are SGDLS and YYNGEE. The CDR3 consists of 13 residues. Note on this clone: The target antigen is unknown.

Following RNA extraction, reverse transcription yielded cDNA that acted as the sequencing template. TCRdb's copy holds only in-frame clones and misses some; the assay was immunoSEQ multiplex PCR. The sample records approximately 210,000 clones, around three fifths being singletons. Study-level results: Higher clonality and more expanded CD8+ clones appeared in lesional than normal scalp.

The origin of this receptor is a human donor with alopecia areata. The chain joins TRBV9 to TRBJ1-2; D possibly corresponds to TRBD1 (5 bases). This specimen consisted of CD4+ T cells sorted from blood, obtained at week 4, from a patient treated with tofacitinib. DNA of the CDR3: TGTGCCAGCAGCCCTAGGCAGGGCGGCGGCTACACCTTC. Translated: CASSPRQGGGYTF.